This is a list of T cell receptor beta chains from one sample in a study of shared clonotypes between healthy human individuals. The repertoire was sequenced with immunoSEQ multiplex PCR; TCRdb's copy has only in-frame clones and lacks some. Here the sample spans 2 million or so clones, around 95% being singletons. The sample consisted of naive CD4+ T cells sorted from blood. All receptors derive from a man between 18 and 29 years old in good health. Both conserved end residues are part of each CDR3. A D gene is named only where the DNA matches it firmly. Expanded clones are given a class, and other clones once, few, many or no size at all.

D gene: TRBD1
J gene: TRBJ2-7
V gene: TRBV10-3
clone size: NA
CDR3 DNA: TGTGCCATCACTCGCGGGACAGGGGGAGACTCCTACGAGCAGTACTTC
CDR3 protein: CAITRGTGGDSYEQYF

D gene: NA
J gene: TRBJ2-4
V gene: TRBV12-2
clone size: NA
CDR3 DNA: TGTGCAAGTCGCTTGGTCGTTGGCGGCAAAAACATTCAGTACTTC
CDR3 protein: CASRLVVGGKNIQYF

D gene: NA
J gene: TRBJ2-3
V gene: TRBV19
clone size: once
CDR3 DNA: TGTGCCAGTAGCCTCAGCACAGATACGCAGTATTTT
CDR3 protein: CASSLSTDTQYF

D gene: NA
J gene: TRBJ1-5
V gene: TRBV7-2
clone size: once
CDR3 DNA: TGTGCCAGCAGCGGGCGGCTTTGGGAGCCCCAGCATTTT
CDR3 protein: CASSGRLWEPQHF

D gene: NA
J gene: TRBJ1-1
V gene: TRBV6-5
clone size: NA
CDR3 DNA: TGTGCCAGCAGTTACTCGAGGCAGGGGCTAGCTTTCTTT
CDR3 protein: CASSYSRQGLAFF

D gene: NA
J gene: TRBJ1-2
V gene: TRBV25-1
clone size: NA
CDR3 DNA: TGTGCCAGCAGTGACGGCGTGAGTGGCTACACCTTC
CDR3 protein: CASSDGVSGYTF

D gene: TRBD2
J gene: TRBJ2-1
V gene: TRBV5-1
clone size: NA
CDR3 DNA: TGCGCCAGCAACAGCGGGGGGGCGGAAAATGAGCAGTTCTTC
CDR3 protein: CASNSGGAENEQFF

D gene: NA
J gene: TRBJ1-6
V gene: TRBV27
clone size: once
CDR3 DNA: TGTGCCAGCACCCCGACGGACCCCAAGAGCTCCTATAATTCACCCCTCCACTTT
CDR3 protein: CASTPTDPKSSYNSPLHF

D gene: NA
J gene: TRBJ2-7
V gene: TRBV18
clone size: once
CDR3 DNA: TGTGCCAGCTCACCACCGGGCAGGGAAACTCGAGAGCAGTACTTC
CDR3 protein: CASSPPGRETREQYF

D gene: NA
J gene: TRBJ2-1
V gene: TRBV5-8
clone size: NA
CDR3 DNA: TGTGCCAGCAGCTCCGGGGGACAGAGCTCCTACAATGAGCAGTTCTTC
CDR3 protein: CASSSGGQSSYNEQFF

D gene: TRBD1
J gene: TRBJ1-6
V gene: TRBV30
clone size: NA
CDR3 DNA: TGTGCCTTGACGGGACAGGGCTTATCACCCCTCCACTTT
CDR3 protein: CALTGQGLSPLHF

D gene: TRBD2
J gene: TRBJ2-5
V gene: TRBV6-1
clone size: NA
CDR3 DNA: TGTGCCAGCAGTGAAGCGTATGGCGGGGGGGCCGAGGTGGCTTCTGAGACCCAGTACTTC
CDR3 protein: CASSEAYGGGAEVASETQYF

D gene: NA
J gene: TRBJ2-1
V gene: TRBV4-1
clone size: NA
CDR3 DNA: TGCGCCAGCAGCCTGGGCTTAATCGGGAGCAATGAGCAGTTCTTC
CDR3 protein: CASSLGLIGSNEQFF

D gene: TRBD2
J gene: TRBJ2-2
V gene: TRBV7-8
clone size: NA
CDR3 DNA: TGTGCCAGCAGCTTAGAGGGACTAGTTATGGGGGAGCTGTTTTTT
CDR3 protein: CASSLEGLVMGELFF

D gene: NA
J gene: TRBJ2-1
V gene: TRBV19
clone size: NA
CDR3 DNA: TGTGCCAGTAGTATAGGGTACAATGAGCAGTTCTTC
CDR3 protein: CASSIGYNEQFF

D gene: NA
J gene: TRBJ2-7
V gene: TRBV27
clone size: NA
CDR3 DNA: TGTGCCAGCAGTCTCCCGGGACTGGCACACTACGAGCAGTACTTC
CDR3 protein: CASSLPGLAHYEQYF

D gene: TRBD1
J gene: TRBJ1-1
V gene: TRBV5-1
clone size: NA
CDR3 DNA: TGCGCCAGCAGTCAACAGGGGGCCAACACTGAAGCTTTCTTT
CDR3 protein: CASSQQGANTEAFF

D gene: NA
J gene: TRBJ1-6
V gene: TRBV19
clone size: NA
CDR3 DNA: TGTGCCAGTAGTATTTCCCACTCGACTTCTCTGTATAATTCACCCCTCCACTTT
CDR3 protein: CASSISHSTSLYNSPLHF

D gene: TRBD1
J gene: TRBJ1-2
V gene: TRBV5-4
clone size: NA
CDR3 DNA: TGTGCCAGCAGCACCCTCGGGCAGGGGGCTTATGGCTACACCTTC
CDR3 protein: CASSTLGQGAYGYTF

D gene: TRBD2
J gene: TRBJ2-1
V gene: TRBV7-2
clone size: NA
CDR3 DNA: TGTGCCAGCAGCTTAGGTTTGACTAGCCCCTCGCCCTGGTTCTTC
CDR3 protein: CASSLGLTSPSPWFF

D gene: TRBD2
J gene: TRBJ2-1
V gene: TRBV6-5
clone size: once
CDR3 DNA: TGTGCCAGCAGCCTTACTAGCGGGACTTACAATGAGCAGTTCTTC
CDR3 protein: CASSLTSGTYNEQFF

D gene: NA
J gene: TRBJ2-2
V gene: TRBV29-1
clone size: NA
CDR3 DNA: TGCAGCGTGCTGAACACCGGGGAGCTGTTTTTT
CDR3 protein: CSVLNTGELFF

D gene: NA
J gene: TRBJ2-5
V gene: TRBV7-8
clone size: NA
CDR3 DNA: TGTGCCAGCAGCTTTACTCCCAGACAGGAGACAGTAGGGACCCAGTACTTC
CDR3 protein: CASSFTPRQETVGTQYF

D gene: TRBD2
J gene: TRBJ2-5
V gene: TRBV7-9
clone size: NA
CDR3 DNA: TGTGCCAGCAGCTTAGTCCTCGGGACTAGACCCGAGAAGACCCAGTACTTC
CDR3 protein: CASSLVLGTRPEKTQYF

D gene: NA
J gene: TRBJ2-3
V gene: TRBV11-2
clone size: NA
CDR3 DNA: TGTGCCAGCAGCTTAGGCCCTTCTAGAAGAAATACAGATACGCAGTATTTT
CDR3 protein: CASSLGPSRRNTDTQYF

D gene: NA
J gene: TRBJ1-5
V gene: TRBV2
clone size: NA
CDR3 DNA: TGTGCCAGCAGTGACGGGCAGCCCCAGCATTTT
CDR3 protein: CASSDGQPQHF

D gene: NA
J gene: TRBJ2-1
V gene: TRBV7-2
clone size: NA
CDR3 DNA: TGTGCCAGCAGCCCTCCGGCGGCAGGACCATACAATGAGCAGTTCTTC
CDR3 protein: CASSPPAAGPYNEQFF

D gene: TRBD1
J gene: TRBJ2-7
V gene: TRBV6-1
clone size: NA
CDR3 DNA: TGTGCCAGCAGCAGGGGGCCGCGCTCCTACGAGCAGTACTTC
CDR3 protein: CASSRGPRSYEQYF

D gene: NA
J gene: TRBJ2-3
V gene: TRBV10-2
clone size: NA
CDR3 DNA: TGCGCCAGCAGTGATAGTGGTAGCACAGATACGCAGTATTTT
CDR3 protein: CASSDSGSTDTQYF

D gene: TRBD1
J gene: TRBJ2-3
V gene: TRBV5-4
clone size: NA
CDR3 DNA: TGTGCCAGCAGCTTGGCCGGCCAGGGGGCGACAGATACGCAGTATTTT
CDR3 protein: CASSLAGQGATDTQYF

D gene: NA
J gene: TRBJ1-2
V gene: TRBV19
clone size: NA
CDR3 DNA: TGTGCCAGTAGTATTCAGGGGAACTATGGCTACACCTTC
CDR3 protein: CASSIQGNYGYTF

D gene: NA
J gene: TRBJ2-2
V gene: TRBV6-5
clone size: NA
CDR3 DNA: TGTGCCAGCAGCCTCTCGTATGGTCTCGGGGAGCTGTTTTTT
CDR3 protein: CASSLSYGLGELFF

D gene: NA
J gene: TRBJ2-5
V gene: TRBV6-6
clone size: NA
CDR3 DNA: TGTGCCAGCAGTTACGGTGGTATTTTCATTGAGACCCAGTACTTC
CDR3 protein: CASSYGGIFIETQYF

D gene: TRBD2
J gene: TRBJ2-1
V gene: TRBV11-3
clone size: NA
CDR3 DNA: TGTGCCAGCAGCTTAGATTCCAGCGGGAGGGTAGGTGAGCAGTTCTTC
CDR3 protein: CASSLDSSGRVGEQFF

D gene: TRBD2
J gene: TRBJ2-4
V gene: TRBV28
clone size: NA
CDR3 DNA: TGTGCCAGCTCCCCCGGGGGGGCAGCCAAAAACATTCAGTACTTC
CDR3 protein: CASSPGGAAKNIQYF

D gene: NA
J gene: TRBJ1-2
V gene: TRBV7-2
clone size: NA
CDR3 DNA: TGTGCCAGCAGCTTAGTCACAGGGCTAGGGAACTATGGCTACACCTTC
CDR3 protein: CASSLVTGLGNYGYTF

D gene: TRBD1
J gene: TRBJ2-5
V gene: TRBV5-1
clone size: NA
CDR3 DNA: TGCGCCAGCAGCTTGGCAGGGACAGGGTTTCAAGAGACCCAGTACTTC
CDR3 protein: CASSLAGTGFQETQYF

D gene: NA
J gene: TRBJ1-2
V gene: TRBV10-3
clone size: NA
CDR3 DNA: TGTGCCATCAGTGGGGGCCCGTCAGGGACCTATGGCTACACCTTC
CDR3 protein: CAISGGPSGTYGYTF

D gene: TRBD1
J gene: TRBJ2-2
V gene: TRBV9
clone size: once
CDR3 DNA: TGTGCCAGCAGCGGCTCAGGGGGCAAGAACACCGGGGAGCTGTTTTTT
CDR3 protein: CASSGSGGKNTGELFF

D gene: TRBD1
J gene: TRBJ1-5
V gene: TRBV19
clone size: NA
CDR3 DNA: TGTGCCAGTAGTAGAGACACCGGGACAGTGTTCAATCAGCCCCAGCATTTT
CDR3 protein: CASSRDTGTVFNQPQHF

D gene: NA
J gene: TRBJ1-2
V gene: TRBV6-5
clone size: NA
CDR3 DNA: TGTGCCAGCAGAGTTACCTCAGACAGGCTTTATGGCTACACCTTC
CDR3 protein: CASRVTSDRLYGYTF

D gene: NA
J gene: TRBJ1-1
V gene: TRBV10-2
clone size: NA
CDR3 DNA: TGCGCCAGCAGAGACCTACAAAACACTGAAGCTTTCTTT
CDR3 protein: CASRDLQNTEAFF

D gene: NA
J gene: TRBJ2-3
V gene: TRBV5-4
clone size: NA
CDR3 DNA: TGTGCCAGCAGTAGAGATGCAGATACGCAGTATTTT
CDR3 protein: CASSRDADTQYF

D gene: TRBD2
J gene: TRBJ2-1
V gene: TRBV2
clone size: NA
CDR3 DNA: TGTGCCAGCAGGGGCGGGAGTGGGACCTACAATGAGCAGTTCTTC
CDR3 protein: CASRGGSGTYNEQFF

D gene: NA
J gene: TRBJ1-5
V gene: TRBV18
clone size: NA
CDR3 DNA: TGTGCCAGCTCACCAAATGAACGCGGGGGGTTTAGCAATCAGCCCCAGCATTTT
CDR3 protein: CASSPNERGGFSNQPQHF

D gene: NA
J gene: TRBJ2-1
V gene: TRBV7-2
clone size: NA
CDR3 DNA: TGTGCCAGCAGCTTAGGATTAGCCCGCAATGAGCAGTTCTTC
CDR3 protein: CASSLGLARNEQFF

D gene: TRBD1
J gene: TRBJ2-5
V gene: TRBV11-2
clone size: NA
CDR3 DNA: TGTGCCAGCAGCTTTCCCCCACAGGGGTCTATAGAGACCCAGTACTTC
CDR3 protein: CASSFPPQGSIETQYF

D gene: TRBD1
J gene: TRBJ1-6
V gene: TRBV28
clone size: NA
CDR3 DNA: TGTGCCAGCAGCCCCGAGACAGGGGGCAATAATAATTCACCCCTCCACTTT
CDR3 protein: CASSPETGGNNNSPLHF

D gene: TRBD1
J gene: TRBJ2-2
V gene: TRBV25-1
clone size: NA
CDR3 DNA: TGTGCCAGCAGTGAATATAGCAGGGGGCGAACCGGGGAGCTGTTTTTT
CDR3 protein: CASSEYSRGRTGELFF

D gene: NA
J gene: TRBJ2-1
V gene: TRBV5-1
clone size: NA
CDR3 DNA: TGCGCCAGCAGGACTAGCTCCTACAATGAGCAGTTCTTC
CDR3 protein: CASRTSSYNEQFF